This entry lists 21 T cell receptor beta chains sequenced from one sample in a study of cytomegalovirus exposure and HLA in healthy donors (dated by TCRdb to 2015 to 2018). Receptor amplification or capture employed the immunoSEQ multiplex PCR assay. Imported from immuneACCESS, the table was reduced by TCRdb to in-frame sequences with V and J called. These copies leave out some clones; in studies compared against another copy, an unresolved V gene accounts for under half, and the cause of the remainder is not known. The sample has around 140,000 clones on record, less than 95% of them singletons. Around 1.9% of the sample is in the top ten clones. The sample consisted of PBMCs. The receptors here all came from a man between 18 and 35 years old in good health and CMV-seropositive.

This sequence joins TRBV27 and TRBJ2-1, with a tentative D call TRBD1 (5 bases). The germline gives CDR1 MNHEY, CDR2 SMNVEV (reference sequence). CDR3 length equals 16 residues. V shed 2 bases and J shed 0 bases, with 11 bases lying between them. The CDR3: CASSLQGHSSYNEQFF. DNA for the CDR3: TGTGCCAGCAGTTTACAGGGCCACAGCTCCTACAATGAGCAGTTCTTC.

J is TRBJ2-7 and V is TRBV7-9; perhaps TRBD2 as D (5 bases). V was trimmed by 2 bases and J by 6 bases, leaving 11 bases between them. In germline, CDR1 is SEHNR, CDR2 FQNEAQ (reference sequence). CDR3 length: 13 amino acids. Here the CDR3 DNA reads TGTGCCAGCAGCTTAATGTCTGGGAGCGAGCAGTACTTC. It specifies CASSLMSGSEQYF. Drawing the rest from reference TRBV7-9 and TRBJ2-7, the complete variable domain is DTGVSQNPRHKITKRGQNVTFRCDPISEHNRLYWYRQTLGQGPEFLTYFQNEAQLEKSRLLSDRFSAERPKGSFSTLEIQRTEQGDSAMYLCASSLMSGSEQYFGPGTRLTVT.

The CDR3 DNA sequence: TGTGCCAGCAGCTCCTATTGGGGGAGCGGGAGTGGGGATGAGCAGTTCTTC. Translated: CASSSYWGSGSGDEQFF. The chain employs TRBV7-2 and TRBJ2-1, with 8 bases that match TRBD2. CDR3 length equals 17 residues. The germline V gene encodes CDR1 SGHTA and CDR2 FQGNSA. J gave up 8 bases and V 4 bases, and 16 bases lay outside the gene matches.

The chain has TRBV10-3 and TRBJ1-5; no clear D gene. Trimming shortened V by 0 bases and J by 6 bases, and 6 bases separated the two germline ends. Germline assignment: CDR1 ENHRY and CDR2 SYGVKD. The CDR3 is made up of 13 amino acids. CDR3 DNA sequence: TGTGCCATCAGTGAGTCGAGGGCTCAGCCCCAGCATTTT. As protein: CAISESRAQPQHF.

The chain links TRBV7-9 to TRBJ1-1; 10 nucleotides align to TRBD1. Germline assignment: CDR1 SEHNR and CDR2 FQNEAQ (reference sequence). The V gene end was trimmed by 1 base and the J gene end by 3 bases; junction bases not matched to a gene: 8. CDR3 length: 17 amino acids. This CDR3 reads CASSLGGTGDEDTEAFF. In DNA, the CDR3 is TGTGCCAGCAGCTTAGGCGGGACAGGGGATGAGGACACTGAAGCTTTCTTT.

This clone was seen a handful of times. The chain links TRBV4-2 to TRBJ1-1; a weak D match, TRBD1 (5 bases). The CDR3 length is 15 residues. V gave up 0 bases and J gave up 5 bases, with 13 bases separating them. Germline-derived CDR1 and CDR2 are LGHNA and YNFKEQ. The CDR3 sequence is CASSQDVGVGTEAFF. The CDR3 nucleotides read TGTGCCAGCAGCCAAGATGTAGGGGTAGGGACTGAAGCTTTCTTT.

The genes are TRBV6-6 and TRBJ2-7, with 13 bases lining up with TRBD2. V dropped 2 bases and J dropped 8; count of bases not matched to a gene: 6. Germline V lookup: CDR1 MNHNY, CDR2 SVGAGI (reference sequence). The CDR3 is 15 amino acids. CDR3 amino acids: CASSYTSGRGSQQYF. The CDR3, as DNA: TGTGCCAGCAGTTACACTAGCGGGAGGGGTAGCCAGCAGTACTTC.

The chain has TRBV5-1 and TRBJ2-1; D may be TRBD1 (6 bases). Germline V lookup: CDR1 SGHRS, CDR2 YFSETQ. Trimming removed 0 bases at V and 2 bases at J, with 12 bases between. The CDR3 sequence is 16 residues long. The CDR3 sequence is CASSLEGVGPYNEQFF. In DNA, the CDR3 is TGCGCCAGCAGCTTGGAGGGGGTGGGCCCCTACAATGAGCAGTTCTTC.

This chain connects TRBV7-8 to TRBJ2-2; D is possibly TRBD2 (6 bases). From germline, CDR1 is SGHVS and CDR2 FQNEAQ. Deletions cut 5 bases from V and 2 bases from J, with 18 bases between. The CDR3 has 17 residues. DNA of the CDR3: TGTGCCAGCAGCCCGGCCGCTGCGGGGACTAACACCGGGGAGCTGTTTTTT. Protein: CASSPAAAGTNTGELFF.

The gene calls are TRBV28 and TRBJ2-1, with a possible D match to TRBD1 (6 bases). Trimming took off 5 bases at V and 3 bases at J, with 11 bases between the two ends. This CDR3 region has 14 residues. Germline CDR1 MDHEN, CDR2 SYDVKM. DNA for the CDR3: TGTGCCAGCAGTCACGGACAGATCTACAATGAGCAGTTCTTC. Protein product: CASSHGQIYNEQFF. The full variable domain, with the rest looked up from reference TRBV28 and TRBJ2-1, is DVKVTQSSRYLVKRTGEKVFLECVQDMDHENMFWYRQDPGLGLRLIYFSYDVKMKEKGDIPEGYSVSREKKERFSLILESASTNQTSMYLCASSHGQIYNEQFFGPGTRLTVL.

This chain connects TRBV27 to TRBJ2-1; 7 bases are shared with TRBD2. The trim removed 3 bases at V and 4 bases at J, leaving 3 bases unmatched. The germline V gene has CDR1 MNHEY and CDR2 SMNVEV (reference sequence). The CDR3 is 14 residues long. CDR3 loop: CASSLRGSYNEQFF. The CDR3 DNA is TGTGCCAGCAGTTTGCGCGGGAGTTACAATGAGCAGTTCTTC.

This chain connects TRBV5-8 to TRBJ2-5; 8 nucleotides align to TRBD2. CDR1 is SGHTS and CDR2 is YDEGEE in the germline V gene. The CDR3 totals 14 residues. Trimming cost V 7 bases and J 1 base; bases outside gene matches: 6. Written as DNA, the CDR3 is TGTGCCAGCCGAGGCACTAGCGGCCAAGAGACCCAGTACTTC. Amino acid sequence: CASRGTSGQETQYF. Supplemented by reference TRBV5-8 and TRBJ2-5, the full variable domain reads EAGVTQSPTHLIKTRGQQATLRCSPISGHTSVYWYQQALGLGLQFLLWYDEGEERNRGNFPPRFSGRQFPNYSSELNVNALELEDSALYLCASRGTSGQETQYFGPGTRLLVL.

The V gene is TRBV19, the J gene TRBJ2-7, with 7 bases aligning to TRBD1. Germline V lookup: CDR1 LNHDA, CDR2 SQIVND (reference sequence). CDR3 length: 14 residues. With 6 bases clipped from V and 5 bases from J, the junction kept 10 bases outside the gene matches. CDR3 in amino acids: CASSPTGVLDEQYF. CDR3 nucleotides: TGTGCCAGTAGCCCTACAGGGGTTTTGGACGAGCAGTACTTC. Full variable domain (remainder filled in from reference TRBV19 and TRBJ2-7): DGGITQSPKYLFRKEGQNVTLSCEQNLNHDAMYWYRQDPGQGLRLIYYSQIVNDFQKGDIAEGYSVSREKKESFPLTVTSAQKNPTAFYLCASSPTGVLDEQYFGPGTRLTVT.

V is TRBV25-1 and J is TRBJ1-4; D is ambiguous. V was pared by 8 bases and J by 5 bases, with 6 bases between. The CDR3 is 11 residues long. Looked up from germline, CDR1 is MGHDK and CDR2 is SYGVNS. The CDR3 reads CASGLNEKLFF. The CDR3 nucleotides read TGTGCCAGCGGCCTCAATGAAAAACTGTTTTTT. The entire variable domain, with the rest obtained from reference TRBV25-1 and TRBJ1-4, is as follows: EADIYQTPRYLVIGTGKKITLECSQTMGHDKMYWYQQDPGMELHLIHYSYGVNSTEKGDLSSESTVSRIRTEHFPLTLESARPSHTSQYLCASGLNEKLFFGSGTQLSVL.

This chain connects TRBV2 to TRBJ2-5, with 7 nucleotides matching TRBD2. The CDR3 length is 15 residues. The ends lost 0 bases at V and 7 bases at J; junction bases unmatched: 8. Looked up from germline, CDR1 is SNHLY and CDR2 is FYNNEI. The CDR3 region has the DNA TGTGCCAGCAGTGAAGCGGGACTAACAAAGGGGACCCAGTACTTC. It codes for CASSEAGLTKGTQYF.

The J gene is TRBJ2-2, the V gene TRBV7-2; a weak D match, TRBD2 (6 bases). CDR1 is SGHTA, CDR2 FQGNSA, per germline. The CDR3 length is 12 residues. Trimming shortened V by 3 bases and J by 7 bases, and 6 bases separated the two germline ends. The CDR3 coding sequence is TGTGCCAGCAGCTTCGGGGGCGGGGAGCTGTTTTTT. Encoded protein: CASSFGGGELFF.

As for this clone: An end of the junction differs from the germline gene, which may be a read error. V and J are TRBV7-7 and TRBJ2-1, with TRBD2 matching over 13 bases. The CDR3 is made up of 15 amino acids. The V gene's germline CDR1 is SSHAT and CDR2 FNYEAQ (reference sequence). CDR3 region: CASSSGLAGVGEQFF. The CDR3 DNA is TGTGCTAGCAGCTCAGGACTAGCGGGAGTTGGTGAGCAGTTCTTC. Together with reference TRBV7-7 and TRBJ2-1, the CDR3 gives the full variable domain: GAGVSQSPRYKVTKRGQDVTLRCDPISSHATLYWYQQALGQGPEFLTYFNYEAQPDKSGLPSDRFSAERPEGSISTLTIQRTEQRDSAMYRCASSSGLAGVGEQFFGPGTRLTVL.

V and J are TRBV6-1 and TRBJ2-5; 7 bases agree with TRBD2. Germline V gene data show CDR1 as MNHNS and CDR2 as SASEGT. This CDR3 spans 14 amino acids. The J segment lost 5 bases and the V segment lost 7 bases, leaving 10 bases of the junction unmatched. The CDR3 bases are TGTGCCAGCACCCCAAGACTAGCCCAGGAGACCCAGTACTTC. This translates into CASTPRLAQETQYF.

This sequence joins TRBV5-1 and TRBJ2-7; 10 nucleotides align to TRBD2. The J segment lost 5 bases and the V segment lost 0 bases, leaving 8 bases of the junction unmatched. This CDR3 region has 16 residues. Germline values: CDR1 SGHRS, CDR2 YFSETQ. In DNA form, the CDR3 reads TGCGCCAGCAGCTTGGGGCTAGCGGGAGTGGAGGACGAGCAGTACTTC. Its translation: CASSLGLAGVEDEQYF.

V gene TRBV19 combines with J gene TRBJ2-7, with 11 bases fitting TRBD1. The CDR3 consists of 16 residues. The junction had 11 bases not matched to a gene; V was cut back by 5 bases and J by 5 bases. Germline values: CDR1 LNHDA, CDR2 SQIVND (reference sequence). The chain's CDR3 is CASSPRTGGFYDEQYF. CDR3 nucleotides: TGTGCCAGTAGTCCCAGGACAGGGGGCTTTTACGACGAGCAGTACTTC.

This clone was observed a few times. J is TRBJ2-5 and V is TRBV7-2; 8 bases are a match to TRBD2. The V gene's germline CDR1 is SGHTA and CDR2 FQGNSA. Germline trimming cut 1 base from V and 5 bases from J; bases unmatched to any gene: 9. This CDR3 comprises 16 residues. CDR3 nucleotides: TGTGCCAGCAGCTTAGGACCGGGAGGCGGGAGGGAGACCCAGTACTTC. This gives the protein CASSLGPGGGRETQYF. The whole variable domain, filled in from reference TRBV7-2 and TRBJ2-5, reads GAGVSQSPSNKVTEKGKDVELRCDPISGHTALYWYRQSLGQGLEFLIYFQGNSAPDKSGLPSDRFSAERTGGSVSTLTIQRTQQEDSAVYLCASSLGPGGGRETQYFGPGTRLLVL.